This T cell receptor beta chain is drawn from a study of CD8 T cells in Susac syndrome. This CDR3 is 14 amino acids long. Germline lookup yields CDR1 SGHRS and CDR2 YFSETQ. V was pared by 5 bases and J by 5 bases, with 16 bases between. The diagnostic criteria were recently defined, and patients with Susac syndrome met them for definite or probable disease. Random hexamers were used to reverse transcribe an amount of about 0.45 to 1 ug RNA. Via MiXCR, TCRdb re-called the immunoSEQ multiplex PCR reads, giving one row per CDR3 protein. The sample has approximately 190,000 distinct CDR3 sequences; roughly nine tenths are singletons.

This sequence originates from a human donor with Susac syndrome. The rearrangement joins TRBV5-1 to TRBJ2-5; weak D call: TRBD1 (7 bases). Input material: CD4+ T cells from PBMCs. CDR3 amino acids: CASSHTTGRETQYF. CDR3 nucleotides: TGCGCCAGCAGTCACACGACAGGGAGGGAGACCCAGTACTTC.